These 4 T cell receptor beta chains originate from one sample sequenced in a study of cytomegalovirus exposure and HLA in healthy donors. PCR primers comprised 60 Vbeta and 13 Jbeta primers. Generated by immunoSEQ multiplex PCR, the TCRdb table keeps only in-frame clones and is missing some. The data show 95,000 to 110,000 clones, over 80% seen once. Sequencing was performed on PBMCs. All receptors derive from a man aged 25 to 45 in good health and CMV-seropositive.

The chain couples TRBV14 to TRBJ1-1; D is ambiguous. Between the trimmed V and J ends, which lost 4 bases and 6 bases, there was a span of 12 bases. CDR1 SGHDN and CDR2 FVKESK come from the germline V gene. CDR3 length: 13 amino acids. CDR3 DNA: TGTGCCAGCAGCCGCCACACGTCCGCTGAAGCTTTCTTT. Its protein product is CASSRHTSAEAFF.

About this clone: A junction boundary mismatches the germline segment, possibly from a read error. The chain links TRBV15 to TRBJ2-4; D not certain. CDR1 is LNHNV, CDR2 YYDKDF, per germline (reference sequence). CDR3 length: 13 residues. The CDR3 is CATSTESKNSQYF. The CDR3 nucleotides are TGTGCCACCAGCACTGAGTCCAAAAACAGTCAGTACTTC.

This clone appeared once. Compared with germline, one end of the junction differs, possibly owing to a read error. CDR3 amino acids: CASSPPNWAATGELLF. DNA for the CDR3: TGTGCCAGCAGCCCTCCGAACTGGGCCGCTACCGGGGAGCTGCTTTTT. The genes are TRBV7-2 and TRBJ2-2; tentatively, D is TRBD2 (5 bases). CDR1 is SGHTA, CDR2 FQGNSA, per germline. CDR3 length equals 16 residues.

The rearrangement links TRBV6-1 to TRBJ1-5; 8 bases are shared with TRBD1. The germline V gene has CDR1 MNHNS and CDR2 SASEGT. V lost 2 bases and J lost 2; bases outside the gene matches: 5. This CDR3 is 16 amino acids long. The CDR3 protein is CASSESGGAGNQPQHF. In DNA form, the CDR3 reads TGTGCCAGCAGTGAATCAGGGGGCGCGGGCAATCAGCCCCAGCATTTT.